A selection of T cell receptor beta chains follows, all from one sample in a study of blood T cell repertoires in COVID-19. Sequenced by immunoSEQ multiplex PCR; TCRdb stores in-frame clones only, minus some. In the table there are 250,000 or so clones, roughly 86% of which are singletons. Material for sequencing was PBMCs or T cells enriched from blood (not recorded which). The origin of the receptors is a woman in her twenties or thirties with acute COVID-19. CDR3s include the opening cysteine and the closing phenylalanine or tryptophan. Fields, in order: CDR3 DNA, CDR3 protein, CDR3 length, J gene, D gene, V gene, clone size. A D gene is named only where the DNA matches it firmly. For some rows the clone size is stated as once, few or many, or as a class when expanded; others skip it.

DNA: TGTGCCAGCTCACCACAAGAGAGCGGGGGGGCCCACAATGAGCAGTTCTTC
CDR3: CASSPQESGGAHNEQFF
length: 17
J: TRBJ2-1
D: TRBD2
V: TRBV18
size: .

DNA: TGCGCCAGCAGCCTAGGGGGACAGGTTGTACCCGGGGAGCTGTTTTTT
CDR3: CASSLGGQVVPGELFF
length: 16
J: TRBJ2-2
D: TRBD1
V: TRBV4-1
size: .

DNA: TGTGCCAGCAGCTTAATGTACAGTAAGACTGAAGCTTTCTTT
CDR3: CASSLMYSKTEAFF
length: 14
J: TRBJ1-1
D: .
V: TRBV7-2
size: .

DNA: TGTGCCAGCATGGAGGGAAAGGGTAGAAAAGAGACCCAGTACTTC
CDR3: CASMEGKGRKETQYF
length: 15
J: TRBJ2-5
D: .
V: TRBV7-2
size: .

DNA: TGTGCCAGCAGTGAATCCCAGGATTACTCTGGAAACACCATATATTTT
CDR3: CASSESQDYSGNTIYF
length: 16
J: TRBJ1-3
D: .
V: TRBV2
size: .

DNA: TGTGCCAGCAGTTCCCGGGCACAGGGTCTAAACTATGGCTACACCTTC
CDR3: CASSSRAQGLNYGYTF
length: 16
J: TRBJ1-2
D: .
V: TRBV5-4
size: .

DNA: TGTGCCAGCAGTCTTATTCCGGGACAGGGGGCTGGCTACACCTTC
CDR3: CASSLIPGQGAGYTF
length: 15
J: TRBJ1-2
D: TRBD1
V: TRBV2
size: .

DNA: TGTGCCAGCCAACTCGGGAGTACCAATGAGCAGTTCTTC
CDR3: CASQLGSTNEQFF
length: 13
J: TRBJ2-1
D: .
V: TRBV7-2
size: few

DNA: TGTGCCAGCAGTTTTCGAGACAGGGTGAAAGGCTACACCTTC
CDR3: CASSFRDRVKGYTF
length: 14
J: TRBJ1-2
D: TRBD1
V: TRBV6-2/TRBV6-3
size: .

DNA: TGTGCCAGCAGCCCCCTGGGGGCGGCCTACAATGAGCAGTTCTTC
CDR3: CASSPLGAAYNEQFF
length: 15
J: TRBJ2-1
D: .
V: TRBV7-8
size: once

DNA: TGTGCCAGTAGACGATTGGAGAATCAGCCCCAGCATTTT
CDR3: CASRRLENQPQHF
length: 13
J: TRBJ1-5
D: .
V: TRBV19
size: .

DNA: TGTGCCAGCAGTTTCCTCCCCGACACCGGGGAGCTGTTTTTT
CDR3: CASSFLPDTGELFF
length: 14
J: TRBJ2-2
D: .
V: TRBV27
size: .

DNA: TGTGCCAGCAGCCCGACAGGGGCCGGCAATCAGCCCCAGCATTTT
CDR3: CASSPTGAGNQPQHF
length: 15
J: TRBJ1-5
D: TRBD1
V: TRBV3-1/TRBV3-2
size: .

DNA: TGTGCCAGTAGTACATACCAGGGGGCGACCGAGCAGTACTTC
CDR3: CASSTYQGATEQYF
length: 14
J: TRBJ2-7
D: TRBD1
V: TRBV19
size: .

DNA: TGTGCCAGCAGTCGTCGGGGGAGCCCCTACAATGAGCAGTTCTTC
CDR3: CASSRRGSPYNEQFF
length: 15
J: TRBJ2-1
D: .
V: TRBV6-2/TRBV6-3
size: once

DNA: TGTGCCAGCCGGGGTATAGGCACAGATACGCAGTATTTT
CDR3: CASRGIGTDTQYF
length: 13
J: TRBJ2-3
D: .
V: TRBV2
size: .

DNA: TGTGCCAGCAGCCTTGAGGGACAGGGGCCACTGTGGGGCTACACCTTC
CDR3: CASSLEGQGPLWGYTF
length: 16
J: TRBJ1-2
D: TRBD1
V: TRBV27
size: .

DNA: TGTGCCAGCAGCTCCCCAGGGGTTGGCACTGAAGCTTTCTTT
CDR3: CASSSPGVGTEAFF
length: 14
J: TRBJ1-1
D: .
V: TRBV7-6
size: .

DNA: TGCGCCAGCAGCCAGACCCAGGGGGACGGCAATCAGCCCCAGCATTTT
CDR3: CASSQTQGDGNQPQHF
length: 16
J: TRBJ1-5
D: TRBD1
V: TRBV4-1
size: .

DNA: TGTGCCAGTAGTCCACCTCGCGGGACAGTGGGGCGGGGGGCCGCCTACGAGCAGTACTTC
CDR3: CASSPPRGTVGRGAAYEQYF
length: 20
J: TRBJ2-7
D: .
V: TRBV19
size: .

DNA: TGTGCCAGTAGCCTCGACAGGGGATATGGCAATCAGCCCCAGCATTTT
CDR3: CASSLDRGYGNQPQHF
length: 16
J: TRBJ1-5
D: TRBD1
V: TRBV19
size: .

DNA: TGTGCCAGCAGCTTGGCCTTGTGGACAGGGGGCCCATCCGAAAAACTGTTTTTT
CDR3: CASSLALWTGGPSEKLFF
length: 18
J: TRBJ1-4
D: TRBD1
V: TRBV5-5
size: .

DNA: TGTGCCAGCAGCGCTGGACTAGCGGGGGCCCATGAGCAGTTCTTC
CDR3: CASSAGLAGAHEQFF
length: 15
J: TRBJ2-1
D: TRBD2
V: TRBV9
size: .

DNA: TGTGCCAGCAGTTACGGACTGAGCTACGAGCAGTACTTC
CDR3: CASSYGLSYEQYF
length: 13
J: TRBJ2-7
D: .
V: TRBV6-5
size: .

DNA: TGCGCCAGCAGGGTAGGGACAGGTACTGGAAACACCATATATTTT
CDR3: CASRVGTGTGNTIYF
length: 15
J: TRBJ1-3
D: TRBD1
V: TRBV5-1
size: .

DNA: TGCGCCAGCAGCCCAACACTTGGAGGACAGCTTCAAAAACTGTTTTTT
CDR3: CASSPTLGGQLQKLFF
length: 16
J: TRBJ1-4
D: .
V: TRBV4-3
size: .

DNA: TGCGCCAGCAGCCCCTATGACAGGGAAGGTCGGGGCTACACCTTC
CDR3: CASSPYDREGRGYTF
length: 15
J: TRBJ1-2
D: TRBD1
V: TRBV4-3
size: few

DNA: TGTGCCAGCAGCCTCGCGGGGGTTAGCAATCAGCCCCAGCATTTT
CDR3: CASSLAGVSNQPQHF
length: 15
J: TRBJ1-5
D: .
V: TRBV7-2
size: .

DNA: TGCGCCAGCAGTGAGTCGCAGGGGAACACTGAAGCTTTCTTT
CDR3: CASSESQGNTEAFF
length: 14
J: TRBJ1-1
D: .
V: TRBV10-1
size: few

DNA: TGCGCCAGCAGACAAAGGACAGTGAACACTGAAGCTTTCTTT
CDR3: CASRQRTVNTEAFF
length: 14
J: TRBJ1-1
D: .
V: TRBV4-3
size: once

DNA: TGCAGCGTTAGGACAGCCACAGACTCCCCAGAGACCCAGTACTTC
CDR3: CSVRTATDSPETQYF
length: 15
J: TRBJ2-5
D: .
V: TRBV29-1
size: .

DNA: TGTGCCTGGAGTGTAACCGACAGGGGGCCTTACGAGCAGTACTTC
CDR3: CAWSVTDRGPYEQYF
length: 15
J: TRBJ2-7
D: TRBD1
V: TRBV30
size: .

DNA: TGTGCCAGCGCGGACCGGGGGAGGACTGAAGCTTTCTTT
CDR3: CASADRGRTEAFF
length: 13
J: TRBJ1-1
D: .
V: TRBV6-5
size: .

DNA: TGTGCCAGCAGCTTAAGGGTAGGGACAGGTCTAGACCACAATGAGCAGTTCTTC
CDR3: CASSLRVGTGLDHNEQFF
length: 18
J: TRBJ2-1
D: TRBD1
V: TRBV7-9
size: .

DNA: TGTGCCATCGGGACTAGCGTTCTCACCGGGGAGCTGTTTTTT
CDR3: CAIGTSVLTGELFF
length: 14
J: TRBJ2-2
D: TRBD2
V: TRBV2
size: .

DNA: TGTGCCAGCAGCCAGGGGCCCTTGATTGGGTATGGCTACACCTTC
CDR3: CASSQGPLIGYGYTF
length: 15
J: TRBJ1-2
D: .
V: TRBV3-1/TRBV3-2
size: .

DNA: TGTGCCAGTCAGGGGTTGGGGAACGGCGACAATGAGCAGTTCTTC
CDR3: CASQGLGNGDNEQFF
length: 15
J: TRBJ2-1
D: .
V: TRBV21-1
size: .

DNA: TGTGCCAGCAGCGACTCCGGGGAGAACACTGAAGCTTTCTTT
CDR3: CASSDSGENTEAFF
length: 14
J: TRBJ1-1
D: .
V: TRBV5-4
size: .

DNA: TGTGCCAGCAGCAACGACAGGGGTAATTCACCCCTCCACTTT
CDR3: CASSNDRGNSPLHF
length: 14
J: TRBJ1-6
D: TRBD1
V: TRBV2
size: .

DNA: TGTGCCAGCAGCTCCTATTCCAAGCGGGGGGGCACAGATACGCAGTATTTT
CDR3: CASSSYSKRGGTDTQYF
length: 17
J: TRBJ2-3
D: TRBD2
V: TRBV13
size: few

DNA: TGCGCCAGCAGCTTACGGCAGGATGGCGATGGCTACACCTTC
CDR3: CASSLRQDGDGYTF
length: 14
J: TRBJ1-2
D: .
V: TRBV5-1
size: .

DNA: TGTGCCAGCACCGGAGGACAGGGGCGCGAGCAGTACTTC
CDR3: CASTGGQGREQYF
length: 13
J: TRBJ2-7
D: TRBD1
V: TRBV6-5
size: few

DNA: TGTGCCGGAACTAATACACCGTACAATTCACCCCTCCACTTT
CDR3: CAGTNTPYNSPLHF
length: 14
J: TRBJ1-6
D: .
V: TRBV2
size: .

DNA: TGTGCCAGCAGCAGAGGCACTTACCGGCCCCAGCATTTT
CDR3: CASSRGTYRPQHF
length: 13
J: TRBJ1-5
D: .
V: TRBV21-1
size: .

DNA: TGTGCCAGCAGCACGAGGCCAGACAATGAGCAGTTCTTC
CDR3: CASSTRPDNEQFF
length: 13
J: TRBJ2-1
D: .
V: TRBV9
size: .

DNA: TGTGCCAGCACCCTCCAAGGAGGAGATGGCTACACCTTC
CDR3: CASTLQGGDGYTF
length: 13
J: TRBJ1-2
D: .
V: TRBV7-9
size: .

DNA: TGTGCCACCATCACGTGGGAGGGCCCCCACTATGGCTACACCTTC
CDR3: CATITWEGPHYGYTF
length: 15
J: TRBJ1-2
D: .
V: TRBV18
size: .

DNA: TGTGCCAGTAAGCAATCCGACAGGATTAACTATGGCTACACCTTC
CDR3: CASKQSDRINYGYTF
length: 15
J: TRBJ1-2
D: .
V: TRBV19
size: .

DNA: TGCGCCAGCAGCGGCAGGGGGCGTGATGTAGGTGGCTACACCTTC
CDR3: CASSGRGRDVGGYTF
length: 15
J: TRBJ1-2
D: TRBD1
V: TRBV5-1
size: .

DNA: TGCAGCGTTGAAGAGAGGACTAGCGGTTATCAGCAGTTCTTC
CDR3: CSVEERTSGYQQFF
length: 14
J: TRBJ2-1
D: TRBD2
V: TRBV29-1
size: .

DNA: TGTGCCAGCAGTGACCTCCGGACAGGGAGTCTCAATGAGCAGTTCTTC
CDR3: CASSDLRTGSLNEQFF
length: 16
J: TRBJ2-1
D: TRBD1
V: TRBV6-4
size: .

DNA: TGTGCCAGCACCGCCCGGGACAGGGCAAATTCACCCCTCCACTTT
CDR3: CASTARDRANSPLHF
length: 15
J: TRBJ1-6
D: TRBD1
V: TRBV3-1/TRBV3-2
size: few

DNA: TGTGCCAGCAGCCAAGAAGGGAACGCGGGCGAGCAGTACTTC
CDR3: CASSQEGNAGEQYF
length: 14
J: TRBJ2-7
D: .
V: TRBV3-1/TRBV3-2
size: .